Presented here are 30 T cell receptor beta chains from one specimen sequenced in a study of Graves' ophthalmopathy and Graves' hyperthyroidism. Beta-chain TCR CDR3 regions were amplified from RNA transcripts. Investigators did first-round RT-PCR with HTBI primers, then second-round multiplex PCR. From the multiplex PCR reads, TCRdb called clonotypes with MiXCR, one entry per CDR3 protein. The sample includes 580,000 or so distinct CDR3 sequences, about two fifths of them seen just once. The sample taken for sequencing was peripheral blood or thyroid tissue (not recorded which). The receptors stem from an adult man with Graves' hyperthyroidism.

Concerning this clonotype: With a much larger clone just one base away, this may be a read error. The J gene is TRBJ2-7, the V gene TRBV7-9; 7 bases agree with TRBD2. The end of the DNA aligns better with TRBJ2-5, so the J call may be wrong. The germline CDR1 and CDR2 sequences are SEHNR and FQNEAQ (reference sequence). The CDR3 runs to 15 residues. The CDR3 sequence is CASSPVRERQETQYF. Written as DNA, the CDR3 is TGCGCCAGCAGCCCCGTGCGGGAGCGCCAAGAGACCCAGTACTTC.

This clonotype turned up a few times. The chain combines TRBV29-1 with TRBJ2-3; a possible D gene is TRBD2 (5 bases). Trimming removed 6 bases at V and 2 bases at J, with 15 bases between. This CDR3 is 14 amino acids long. Germline CDR1 is SQVTM and CDR2 is ANQGSEA. The CDR3 protein is CSVGLPDATDTQYF. CDR3 coding DNA: TGCAGCGTCGGACTGCCGGATGCCACAGATACGCAGTATTTT.

This chain links TRBV29-1 with TRBJ1-1; D is unclear. This CDR3 is built from 15 residues. Trimming cost V 7 bases and J 0 bases, with 18 bases left between them. Germline V gives CDR1 SQVTM, CDR2 ANQGSEA. CDR3 DNA sequence: TGCAGCGCCAGCAGCTTAAACAGTTTGAACACTGAAGCTTTCTTT. It yields the protein CSASSLNSLNTEAFF. Looking up the rest from reference TRBV29-1 and TRBJ1-1 gives the full variable domain: SAVISQKPSRDICQRGTSLTIQCQVDSQVTMMFWYRQQPGQSLTLIATANQGSEATYESGFVIDKFPISRPNLTFSTLTVSNMSPEDSSIYLCSASSLNSLNTEAFFGQGTRLTVV.

This clonotype was seen repeatedly, ten times or more. V is TRBV12-3 or TRBV12-4 and J is TRBJ2-7; D unclear. V was clipped by 4 bases and J by 0 bases, with 10 bases between them. The CDR3 is made up of 14 amino acids. The CDR3 DNA reads as TGTGCCAGCAGTTCTATGGGTGACTCCTACGAGCAGTACTTC. This translates into CASSSMGDSYEQYF.

The table lists this clonotype with a few counts. The rearrangement joins TRBV3-1 to TRBJ2-7, with D perhaps TRBD2 (6 bases). With 1 base removed from V and 12 bases from J, the gap between germline ends came to 16 bases. In germline, CDR1 is LGHDT, CDR2 YNNKEL (reference sequence). The CDR3 loop spans 13 amino acids. This chain's CDR3 is CASSQAVNGRRYF. CDR3 DNA: TGTGCCAGCAGCCAAGCTGTAAATGGGAGGCGGTACTTC.

This clonotype was detected once. The V call is TRBV5-5, the J call TRBJ2-2; TRBD2 matches at 7 bases. This CDR3 spans 15 amino acids. Germline trimming cut 0 bases from V and 3 bases from J; bases unmatched to any gene: 2. Germline values: CDR1 SGHKS, CDR2 YYEKEE (reference sequence). The DNA for the CDR3 is TGTGCCAGCAGCTTGGGACTAGCTCACACCGGGGAGCTGTTTTTT. Translation gives CASSLGLAHTGELFF.

The CDR3 DNA sequence: TGTGCCAGCAGCCGGGACAGACCTTATGGCTACACCTTC. The encoded protein is CASSRDRPYGYTF. The gene calls are TRBV7-8 and TRBJ1-2; 7 nucleotides align to TRBD1. This CDR3 has 13 amino acids. V gave up 5 bases and J gave up 5 bases; unmatched junction bases: 5. Germline lookup yields CDR1 SGHVS and CDR2 FQNEAQ.

The chain combines TRBV4-1 with TRBJ1-1; D might be TRBD1 (5 bases). CDR3 length equals 16 residues. The V end was cut by 0 bases, the J end by 2 bases, with 13 bases between. Germline-derived CDR1 and CDR2 are MGHRA and YSYEKL. The CDR3 sequence: CASSQDWGLVNTEAFF. CDR3 bases: TGCGCCAGCAGCCAAGATTGGGGCTTGGTTAACACTGAAGCTTTCTTT.

This rearrangement joins TRBV5-1 to TRBJ1-2, with unresolved D. CDR3 length: 15 residues. The V gene's germline CDR1 is SGHRS and CDR2 YFSETQ. V gave up 0 bases and J gave up 6 bases, with 15 bases separating them. CDR3 in DNA: TGCGCCAGCAGCTTGGGTTGGAGAGACTTACATGGCTACACCTTC. Protein: CASSLGWRDLHGYTF.

This clonotype came up once. The rearrangement joins TRBV24-1 to TRBJ2-2; 8 bases map to TRBD1. This CDR3 is 16 amino acids long. Germline values: CDR1 KGHDR, CDR2 SFDVKD. V gave up 4 bases and J gave up 6 bases; unmatched junction bases: 9. CDR3 in DNA: TGTGCCACCAGTGACCCTGACAGGGGATCTTCCGGGGAGCTGTTTTTT. It specifies CATSDPDRGSSGELFF.

This clonotype showed up many times. The chain recombines TRBV12-3 or TRBV12-4 with TRBJ2-2; D might be TRBD2 (6 bases). This CDR3 comprises 14 residues. Trimming took 2 bases from V and 6 from J, leaving 10 bases between them. The CDR3 DNA reads as TGTGCCAGCAGTTTACCCCCGGGGGCCGGGGAGCTGTTTTTT. Protein sequence: CASSLPPGAGELFF.

The chain couples TRBV6-5 to TRBJ2-2, with 7 bases matching TRBD1. Germline CDR1 MNHEY, CDR2 SVGAGI. CDR3 length: 16 residues. The J segment lost 4 bases and the V segment lost 5 bases, leaving 10 bases of the junction unmatched. The CDR3 coding sequence is TGTGCCAGCAGTAGATTAGTCCAGGGGGTCACCGGGGAGCTGTTTTTT. This sequence encodes CASSRLVQGVTGELFF.

As regards this clonotype: A read error is possible here, since a much larger clone lies one base away. V usage is TRBV7-9 and J usage is TRBJ1-1; TRBD1 matches 7 bases. The CDR3 length is 16 residues. Germline CDR1 is SEHNR and CDR2 is FQNEAQ (reference sequence). DNA for the CDR3: TGTGCCAGCAGCTCCCTCCGCAGGGGGTTGAACACTGGAGCTTTCTTT. Encoded protein: CASSSLRRGLNTGAFF.

CDR3 loop: CASSTSRLVGSYEQYF. The CDR3 DNA follows: TGTGCCAGTAGTACATCCCGACTAGTGGGATCCTACGAGCAGTACTTC. The V call is TRBV19, the J call TRBJ2-7; TRBD2 is a possible D gene (6 bases). The CDR3 spans 16 residues. Trimming cost V 4 bases and J 1 base, with 17 bases left between them. The V gene's germline CDR1 is LNHDA and CDR2 SQIVND (reference sequence).

At least ten counts were recorded for this clonotype. This sequence joins TRBV7-6 and TRBJ1-1, with D unclear. The CDR3 has 13 residues. Trimming stripped 1 base from V and 0 bases from J, with 3 bases between. The V gene's germline CDR1 is SGHVS and CDR2 FNYEAQ. CDR3 DNA sequence: TGTGCCAGCAGCTTAGACGTGAACACTGAAGCTTTCTTT. Its protein product is CASSLDVNTEAFF.

Note on this clonotype: One end of the junction does not line up with germline, which may come from a read error. The rearrangement uses TRBV7-9 and TRBJ2-7; 8 bases map to TRBD1. The CDR3 runs to 16 residues. Germline values: CDR1 SEHNR, CDR2 FQNEAQ (reference sequence). The CDR3 DNA reads as TGCGCCAGCAGCCAAGCCGGGACAGGTGGAACCTACGAGCAGTACTTC. The encoded protein is CASSQAGTGGTYEQYF.

This chain connects TRBV3-1 to TRBJ1-2; unclear D gene. The germline gives CDR1 LGHDT, CDR2 YNNKEL (reference sequence). Trimming took 1 base from V and 5 from J, leaving 8 bases between them. The CDR3 sequence is 13 residues long. As DNA, the CDR3 is TGTGCCAGCAGCCAAGGAGGGATGTATGGCTACACCTTC. Translating it yields CASSQGGMYGYTF.

This clonotype has at least ten counts. The chain employs TRBV12-3 or TRBV12-4 and TRBJ1-2; maybe TRBD1 (5 bases). Trimming removed 5 bases from V and 7 bases from J, with 11 bases in between. This CDR3 has 12 residues. CDR3 protein: CASSRDGVGYTF. In nucleotides, the CDR3 is TGTGCCAGCAGTAGGGACGGCGTTGGCTACACCTTC.

V is TRBV12-3 or TRBV12-4 and J is TRBJ2-3, with 9 bases matching TRBD1. The CDR3 is 19 amino acids. With V trimmed by 5 bases and J by 5 bases, 20 bases remained unmatched. The CDR3: CASSSTHPRTGVGRDTQYF. The CDR3 DNA is TGTGCCAGCAGTAGCACCCACCCTAGGACAGGGGTTGGGAGAGATACGCAGTATTTT.

This clonotype was seen repeatedly, ten times or more. The rearrangement joins TRBV7-2 to TRBJ1-5; TRBD1 matches 9 bases. There are 15 residues in the CDR3. Losses at the gene ends were 4 bases for V and 7 bases for J; bases not matched to a gene: 8. Germline V gives CDR1 SGHTA, CDR2 FQGNSA. The CDR3, as DNA: TGTGCCAGCAGCTCCGGACAGGGGAGAAGCCAGCCCCAGCATTTT. It codes for CASSSGQGRSQPQHF.

This clonotype was recorded at least ten times. J is TRBJ2-5 and V is TRBV5-4; no clear D gene. Germline CDR1 reads SGHNT; CDR2 reads YYREEE (reference sequence). Trimming took 3 bases from V and 5 from J, leaving 14 bases between them. The CDR3 is made up of 14 amino acids. CDR3 in DNA: TGTGCCAGCAGCTCGGCCGGGTTTTGGGAGACCCAGTACTTC. It encodes CASSSAGFWETQYF.

This rearrangement joins TRBV2 to TRBJ2-7; 9 nucleotides align to TRBD1. V trimming: 5 bases; J trimming: 2 bases; junction bases outside the gene matches: 10. Germline loops: CDR1 SNHLY, CDR2 FYNNEI. This CDR3 is 16 amino acids long. As DNA, the CDR3 is TGTGCCAGCAGTTTACCGGGACAGGGAGGGCCCTACGAGCAGTACTTC. It encodes CASSLPGQGGPYEQYF.

This clonotype was detected many times. The rearrangement uses TRBV20-1 and TRBJ1-3, with D maybe TRBD1 (5 bases). Trimming removed 6 bases at V and 0 bases at J, with 6 bases between. The CDR3 loop spans 12 amino acids. The germline V gene has CDR1 DFQATT and CDR2 SNEGSKA (reference sequence). The DNA of the CDR3 is TGCAGTGCGGACACCTCTGGAAACACCATATATTTT. This sequence encodes CSADTSGNTIYF.

There are many counts of this clonotype. The CDR3 reads CSARDRTGGAYEQYF. In nucleotides, the CDR3 is TGCAGTGCTAGAGACAGGACAGGCGGCGCCTACGAGCAGTACTTC. J is TRBJ2-7 and V is TRBV20-1, with 7 bases lining up with TRBD1. Germline V gene sequence: CDR1 DFQATT, CDR2 SNEGSKA (reference sequence). This CDR3 spans 15 amino acids. Trimming removed 0 bases from V and 2 bases from J; junction bases left unmatched: 7.

This clonotype has a count of ten or more. V and J are TRBV7-9 and TRBJ2-5; D is ambiguous. Germline CDR1 SEHNR, CDR2 FQNEAQ (reference sequence). The CDR3 has 12 amino acids. Trimming took 2 bases from V and 4 from J, leaving 5 bases between them. The CDR3, as DNA: TGTGCCAGCAGCTTATACGGAGAGACCCAGTACTTC. Its translation is CASSLYGETQYF.

This clonotype has a count of ten or more. The chain joins TRBV6-5 to TRBJ2-5, with a tentative D call TRBD2 (6 bases). There are 15 residues in the CDR3. The V and J ends lost 6 bases and 4 bases respectively, with 18 bases between them. The V gene's germline CDR1 is MNHEY and CDR2 SVGAGI. The CDR3 DNA is TGTGCCAGCAGGCCTCCGGGAGACCTGCTAGAGACCCAGTACTTC. It specifies CASRPPGDLLETQYF.

The chain uses TRBV29-1 and TRBJ1-1; TRBD1 matches at 9 bases. Germline V gene lookup returns CDR1 SQVTM and CDR2 ANQGSEA. There are 14 residues in the CDR3. The ends lost 4 bases at V and 3 bases at J; junction bases unmatched: 6. In nucleotides, the CDR3 is TGCAGCGTTGTAAGAGACAGGGGGGACACTGAAGCTTTCTTT. Residues: CSVVRDRGDTEAFF. Drawing the rest from reference TRBV29-1 and TRBJ1-1, the complete variable domain is SAVISQKPSRDICQRGTSLTIQCQVDSQVTMMFWYRQQPGQSLTLIATANQGSEATYESGFVIDKFPISRPNLTFSTLTVSNMSPEDSSIYLCSVVRDRGDTEAFFGQGTRLTVV.

Only a few counts were recorded for this clonotype. V and J are TRBV2 and TRBJ1-5; D ambiguous. The V gene lost 6 bases and the J gene lost 3 bases, with 18 bases spanning the gap. The CDR3 spans 16 residues. Looked up from germline, CDR1 is SNHLY and CDR2 is FYNNEI. CDR3 in amino acids: CASSVTGILINQPQHF. The CDR3 region has the DNA TGTGCCAGCAGCGTAACCGGGATCCTAATCAATCAGCCCCAGCATTTT.

A few counts support this clonotype. This chain connects TRBV20-1 to TRBJ2-7; TRBD2 aligns across 14 bases. V shed 0 bases and J 7 bases; nucleotides not matched to a gene: 5. The CDR3 runs 15 residues. Germline V lookup: CDR1 DFQATT, CDR2 SNEGSKA (reference sequence). The CDR3 DNA is TGCAGTGCTAGAGATCCGGGACTAGCGGGGGAGGAGCAGTACTTC. Protein: CSARDPGLAGEEQYF.

Regarding this clonotype: Because the CDR3's place on the DNA is in doubt, the DNA is left out and the CDR3 is given as listed by TCRdb. CDR3: CASSEVGAKNCFF. The genes are TRBV2 and TRBJ1-4; the table's D call, TRBD1, was not checked against the DNA. The V gene's germline CDR1 is SNHLY and CDR2 FYNNEI. The CDR3 is 13 amino acids long, termini counted.